Shown below are 10 T cell receptor beta chains from a single sample sequenced in a study of radiotherapy plus CTLA-4 blockade in lung cancer. Profiled with immunoSEQ multiplex PCR; TCRdb holds only in-frame clones, not every one. The data show tens of thousands of clones, approximately 83% seen once. Source: peripheral blood, taken from a patient treated with radiotherapy plus ipilimumab. The source of these receptors is a human donor with non-small cell lung cancer who had stable disease on radiotherapy plus ipilimumab.

The gene calls are TRBV27 and TRBJ2-7; tentative D call: TRBD2 (5 bases). V lost 5 bases, J lost 5 bases, and 13 bases lay in between. The CDR3 runs to 13 residues. The germline V gene encodes CDR1 MNHEY and CDR2 SMNVEV (reference sequence). The CDR3 DNA reads TGTGCCAGCAGTCCGGGTGGTAGCGACGAGCAGTACTTC. Protein: CASSPGGSDEQYF.

The chain couples TRBV7-6 to TRBJ1-1; TRBD1 might be the D (5 bases). Trimming took off 2 bases at V and 1 base at J, with 8 bases between the two ends. CDR3 length: 14 residues. Germline-derived CDR1 and CDR2 are SGHVS and FNYEAQ. CDR3 loop: CASSLSGRNTEAFF. In DNA form, the CDR3 reads TGTGCCAGCAGCTTATCAGGGAGGAACACTGAAGCTTTCTTT.

The chain links TRBV19 to TRBJ1-6; the D is unclear. CDR1 is LNHDA and CDR2 is SQIVND in the germline V gene (reference sequence). V lost 6 bases and J lost 0, with 9 bases in between. The CDR3 loop spans 15 amino acids. The CDR3 bases are TGTGCCAGTAGGAAGGACTACTCCTATAATTCACCCCTCCACTTT. Translating gives CASRKDYSYNSPLHF. Full variable domain (missing parts from reference TRBV19 and TRBJ1-6): DGGITQSPKYLFRKEGQNVTLSCEQNLNHDAMYWYRQDPGQGLRLIYYSQIVNDFQKGDIAEGYSVSREKKESFPLTVTSAQKNPTAFYLCASRKDYSYNSPLHFGNGTRLTVT.

This chain links TRBV29-1 with TRBJ2-5; no clear D. Trimming shortened V by 4 bases and J by 4 bases, and 13 bases separated the two germline ends. CDR1 SQVTM and CDR2 ANQGSEA come from the germline V gene. The CDR3 is 13 residues long. This CDR3 is CSVVSTGLETQYF. The CDR3 DNA sequence: TGCAGCGTTGTATCGACGGGCCTAGAGACCCAGTACTTC.

The chain links TRBV20-1 to TRBJ2-3; unclear D gene. The CDR3 is 11 residues long. The V gene's germline CDR1 is DFQATT and CDR2 SNEGSKA (reference sequence). The CDR3 bases are TGCAGCCCGCTGAGTGGGGATACGCAGTATTTT. The encoded protein is CSPLSGDTQYF.

V is TRBV7-9 and J is TRBJ2-1; D is possibly TRBD2 (6 bases). Germline CDR1 reads SEHNR; CDR2 reads FQNEAQ (reference sequence). This CDR3 spans 15 amino acids. V was shortened by 4 bases and J by 4 bases, with 14 bases between the two germline ends. The chain's CDR3 is CASSWEDGRYNEQFF. In nucleotides, the CDR3 is TGTGCCAGCAGCTGGGAGGACGGGCGATACAATGAGCAGTTCTTC.

CDR3 residues: CATSRVQPQETQYF. The CDR3 bases are TGTGCCACCAGCAGAGTGCAGCCCCAAGAGACCCAGTACTTC. This chain joins TRBV15 and TRBJ2-5; D unclear. The CDR3 covers 14 residues. Germline V gives CDR1 LNHNV, CDR2 YYDKDF (reference sequence). V was cut by 1 base and J by 1 base, with 7 bases left in between.

The count of this clone is one. The V gene is TRBV27, the J gene TRBJ1-1; D unclear. Germline-derived CDR1 and CDR2 are MNHEY and SMNVEV (reference sequence). The CDR3 consists of 15 residues. The V gene lost 5 bases and the J gene lost 6 bases, with 19 bases spanning the gap. The CDR3 spells CASSIRAVSYAEAFF. The CDR3 nucleotides read TGTGCCAGCAGTATTAGGGCAGTCTCCTACGCTGAAGCTTTCTTT.

The V and J genes are TRBV18 and TRBJ2-6; possible D gene TRBD1, 5 bases. The germline V gene has CDR1 KGHSH and CDR2 LQKENI. V lost 2 bases to trimming and J lost 4 bases, with 6 bases between them. The CDR3 runs to 14 residues. CDR3 nucleotides: TGTGCCAGCTCACCAGGGGCAGGGGCCAACGTCCTGACTTTC. Translated: CASSPGAGANVLTF.

V gene TRBV27 combines with J gene TRBJ1-3; D possibly corresponds to TRBD1 (6 bases). Per germline, CDR1 MNHEY and CDR2 SMNVEV (reference sequence). The CDR3 is 13 amino acids. V gave up 4 bases and J gave up 2 bases, with 6 bases separating them. DNA for the CDR3: TGTGCCAGCAGTTCAGGGGCTGGAAACACCATATATTTT. It specifies CASSSGAGNTIYF.